The T cell receptor beta chain under discussion was sequenced for a study of shared clonotypes between healthy human individuals (dated by TCRdb to the early 2020s). The study in broad terms: A few men and two women, aged 18 to 49 years, made up the cohort. Per donor, leukapheresis produced somewhere between about 0.8 and 9 billion PBMCs. Blood TCR repertoires of about five healthy adults were deeply sequenced to estimate repertoire size and the extent of clonotype sharing between individuals. Per donor, three plates each were used for CD4 naive and CD4 memory, two for CD8 naive, and one for CD8 memory. To increase sequencing depth and limit assay-specific biases, different laboratories used diverse techniques to prepare libraries and sequence TCR repertoires. Overall study outcomes, separate from this receptor: Compared with non-shared clonotypes, the clonotypes found in all four sorted-subset donors had higher generation probabilities. Based on pairwise subsampling, the degree of clonotype sharing among donors was expected to be affected by sequencing depth. Only blood was sampled, and tissue TCR repertoires likely differ from those in blood. Naive subsets generally had larger estimated clonotype richness than memory subsets. Incomplete sequencing was indicated by rarefaction of sorted-subset datasets, despite the large sequencing depth. The genetic and exposure-history diversity represented was limited by the small number of donors. Across a handful of donors, about 4.5% of naive CD4, roughly 3.3% of naive CD8, approximately 2.5% of memory CD4, and approximately 0.4% of memory CD8 clonotypes were shared.

Using the deep immunoSEQ assay, TCR CDR3 regions were amplified from genomic DNA by multiplex PCR. For each cell subset, the extracted genomic DNA was distributed evenly across all wells of several immunoSEQ 96-well plates, and each plate served as one replicate. Each replicate PCR for sorted subsets received about 200 ng genomic DNA, equal to roughly 33,000 T cell genomes. The purified libraries were quantified using a Qubit 3.0 fluorometer, sized with a Bioanalyzer 2100, and then quantified again using the KAPA Library Quantification kit. Every immunoSEQ 96-well plate was sequenced on a dedicated single-read 150-cycle Illumina NextSeq 550 flow cell. Concerning the study's data processing: Because the immunoSEQ output held only junctional sequences and lacked quality scores, the filtering could not match the filtering applied to full-length reads. Sequences were annotated with PyIR, a Python wrapper for IgBLAST v1.9, and V/J genes and CDR3 were assigned using IMGT germline references. Reads were filtered out if the reads had weak V/J assignments (E-value above 1e-6), no CDR3, stop codons, out-of-frame junctions, or ambiguous translated residues. V3J clonotypes were defined as sequences sharing the same inferred V gene, J gene, and CDR3 amino acid sequence. Percentage overlap between repertoires was computed as shared unique clonotypes divided by the size of the smaller repertoire. Repertoire richness was assessed with RTK rarefaction, the Chao1 estimator, and Recon v2.1 estimates of unobserved clonotypes. OLGA was used to compute generation probabilities for all TCRbeta clonotypes that the gDNA method yielded from a few donors. The table comes from immuneACCESS by way of TCRdb, which keeps in-frame sequences with V and J called. Part of the clones is missing from these tables; in studies checked, under half for an unresolved V gene and the rest for unknown reasons. V and J calls plus clone size are reproduced from that table; the DNA served to infer D and trimming. This sample is represented by 950,000 to 1,100,000 clones; around three quarters of them were singletons. The biggest ten clones account for 0.6% to 0.75% of the sample.

The CDR1 and CDR2 encoded by the germline V gene are MDHEN and SYDVKM. There are 12 amino acids in the CDR3, from cysteine to phenylalanine inclusive. The retained sequence is limited to the CDR3, 36 bases, with the frame set at the first base. The donors were healthy, HIV-negative adults with no recently reported acute infections or vaccinations. Every donor was a Caucasian adult residing in Nashville, Tennessee, USA. CD4+ T cells were enriched through magnetic negative selection, after which naive cells were positively selected on CD45RA and the remaining negative fraction served as the memory subset. After blood collection by leukapheresis, PBMCs were isolated using Ficoll-Histopaque density gradient centrifugation and then cryopreserved in the vapor phase of liquid nitrogen. Purity and quantity of every magnetically sorted T cell population were checked by analytical flow cytometry. Genomic DNA was isolated from every sorted fraction and measured by UV absorbance on a Nanodrop 2000c.

This clone was picked up one time. Which antigen it targets is not known. One end of the junction does not line up with germline, which may come from a read error. The sample was memory CD4+ T cells from PBMCs. Sample cell subset or site, as interpreted from the label and publication: CD45RA-negative fraction. This TCR was recovered from a young man in good health. Some clones in this sample may be carry-over from other donors' samples. The V and J genes are TRBV28 and TRBJ2-7; TRBD1 lines up with 9 middle nucleotides. The sequenced DNA: TGTGCCAGCAGTTTATGGGGGGACAGGGAGGACTTC. It codes for CASSLWGDREDF.